This T cell receptor beta chain emerged from a study of T cells in Graves' hyperthyroidism and ophthalmopathy. Notes on the study in general: Median prediction lead before ophthalmopathy onset was 6.5 months with the model.

Amplified TCR beta CDR3 regions came from RNA transcripts. An initial round of RT-PCR targeting the TCR CDR3 relied on the HTBI primer set. TCRdb reprocessed the multiplex PCR reads via MiXCR and lists one record per CDR3 protein. The sample shows hundreds of thousands of distinct CDR3 sequences, nearly 45% of them seen only once. Diagnosis relied on clinical symptoms, serum thyroxine and TRAb, thyroid ultrasound and orbital computed tomography. CDR3 length: 14 amino acids. V lost 5 bases, J lost 6 bases, and 5 bases stayed unmatched. Per germline, CDR1 SGHTA and CDR2 FQGNSA. The table lists this clonotype with a few counts. Its antigen is not identified.

This sequence was found in an adult man with Graves' disease, either hyperthyroidism or ophthalmopathy (not recorded which). The chain employs TRBV7-2 and TRBJ1-5, with 9 bases identical to TRBD1. The source material was peripheral blood or thyroid tissue (not recorded which). The CDR3 loop reads CASSDGTGLQPQHF. DNA of the CDR3: TGTGCCAGCAGCGACGGGACAGGGCTTCAGCCCCAGCATTTT.